These 20 T cell receptor beta chains share one sample of origin, sequenced in a study of T cells in tumors after PD-1 blockade. Generated by immunoSEQ multiplex PCR, the TCRdb table keeps only in-frame clones and is missing some. The sample contains approximately 15,000 clones, about 82% of which appear only once. The sequences come from PBMCs, collected after anti-PD-1 treatment. These receptors all come from a human donor with basal cell carcinoma.

This clone was picked up a small number of times. The V and J genes are TRBV28 and TRBJ2-7; maybe TRBD2 (5 bases). Trimming removed 1 base at V and 7 bases at J, with 11 bases between. This CDR3 is 13 amino acids long. Germline V CDR1 and CDR2: MDHEN, SYDVKM. CDR3 in amino acids: CASSLSDLPEQYF. The DNA of the CDR3 is TGTGCCAGCAGTTTATCGGACTTACCTGAGCAGTACTTC.

This sequence joins TRBV5-1 and TRBJ2-1; D is unclear. Germline CDR1 reads SGHRS; CDR2 reads YFSETQ. V gave up 6 bases and J gave up 0 bases, with 13 bases separating them. CDR3 length: 15 residues. The CDR3 sequence is CASIPSTTSYNEQFF. CDR3 DNA: TGCGCCAGCATACCGAGCACGACCTCCTACAATGAGCAGTTCTTC.

The chain recombines TRBV19 with TRBJ2-6, with D unclear. Germline-derived CDR1 and CDR2 are LNHDA and SQIVND (reference sequence). The CDR3 consists of 14 residues. With 7 bases removed from V and 1 base from J, the gap between germline ends came to 8 bases. In DNA form, the CDR3 reads TGTGCCAGTAATCAAAGGTCTGGGGCCAACGTCCTGACTTTC. Translated, it gives CASNQRSGANVLTF.

The chain joins TRBV28 to TRBJ1-6, with 9 bases identical to TRBD1. Germline lookup yields CDR1 MDHEN and CDR2 SYDVKM. The CDR3 extends over 15 amino acids. V gave up 4 bases and J gave up 9 bases; unmatched junction bases: 7. The CDR3 reads CASSSPGQGFSPLHF. The CDR3 nucleotides read TGTGCCAGCAGTTCTCCGGGACAGGGCTTTTCACCCCTCCACTTT.

This chain joins TRBV6-5 and TRBJ1-5; D may be TRBD1 (5 bases). Germline values: CDR1 MNHEY, CDR2 SVGAGI. The CDR3 contains 15 residues. Trimming took off 8 bases at V and 6 bases at J, with 20 bases between the two ends. CDR3 region: CASGTGGLGSQPQHF. In DNA, the CDR3 is TGTGCCAGCGGAACTGGGGGTCTAGGGAGTCAGCCCCAGCATTTT.

This chain links TRBV18 with TRBJ2-7; maybe TRBD1 (5 bases). Trimming stripped 6 bases from V and 5 bases from J, with 23 bases between. Looked up from germline, CDR1 is KGHSH and CDR2 is LQKENI. This CDR3 region has 16 residues. The CDR3 protein is CASSPEDRVGSHEQYF. Written as DNA, the CDR3 is TGTGCCAGCTCCCCAGAAGACAGAGTTGGGTCCCACGAGCAGTACTTC.

The chain links TRBV9 to TRBJ2-7; 7 bases are shared with TRBD2. CDR3 length: 15 residues. CDR1 is SGDLS, CDR2 YYNGEE, per germline. The junction had 8 bases not matched to a gene; V was cut back by 3 bases and J by 2 bases. As DNA, the CDR3 is TGTGCCAGCAGCGAGAGGGAGGGAGTGGCCTACGAGCAGTACTTC. Protein product: CASSEREGVAYEQYF. The whole variable domain, filled in from reference TRBV9 and TRBJ2-7, reads DSGVTQTPKHLITATGQRVTLRCSPRSGDLSVYWYQQSLDQGLQFLIQYYNGEERAKGNILERFSAQQFPDLHSELNLSSLELGDSALYFCASSEREGVAYEQYFGPGTRLTVT.

The genes are TRBV14 and TRBJ2-7, with D possibly TRBD2 on 5 matching bases. V shed 0 bases and J shed 0 bases, with 18 bases lying between them. This CDR3 has 18 residues. Germline V gene lookup returns CDR1 SGHDN and CDR2 FVKESK. CDR3 loop: CASSQDSLYSDISYEQYF. CDR3 nucleotide sequence: TGTGCCAGCAGCCAAGATAGCCTCTATAGCGACATCTCCTACGAGCAGTACTTC. The variable domain in full, with the rest retrieved from reference TRBV14 and TRBJ2-7, is EAGVTQFPSHSVIEKGQTVTLRCDPISGHDNLYWYRRVMGKEIKFLLHFVKESKQDESGMPNNRFLAERTGGTYSTLKVQPAELEDSGVYFCASSQDSLYSDISYEQYFGPGTRLTVT.

The chain links TRBV9 to TRBJ2-7; D unresolved. In germline, CDR1 is SGDLS, CDR2 YYNGEE. CDR3 length: 12 residues. With 4 bases removed from V and 2 bases from J, the gap between germline ends came to 7 bases. The CDR3, as DNA: TGTGCCAGCAGCTACGACACCTACGAGCAGTACTTC. It encodes CASSYDTYEQYF.

The chain employs TRBV9 and TRBJ1-3; D is uncertain. CDR1 and CDR2 from the germline V gene are SGDLS and YYNGEE. V was pared by 3 bases and J by 4 bases, with 5 bases between. This CDR3 spans 12 amino acids. CDR3: CASSAEGNTIYF. CDR3 bases: TGTGCCAGCAGCGCCGAAGGAAACACCATATATTTT.

V gene TRBV3-1 (or the pseudogene TRBV3-2) combines with J gene TRBJ1-1; D is unresolved. Trimming stripped 0 bases from V and 4 bases from J, with 9 bases between. Germline CDR1 is LGHDT and CDR2 is YNNKEL (reference sequence). The length of the CDR3 is 14 residues. In nucleotides, the CDR3 is TGTGCCAGCAGCCAAGATCGAGAGGGCACTGAAGCTTTCTTT. It is translated as CASSQDREGTEAFF.

The J gene is TRBJ2-3, the V gene TRBV27, with D maybe TRBD2 (6 bases). V was cut by 11 bases and J by 7 bases, with 19 bases left in between. The germline CDR1 and CDR2 sequences are MNHEY and SMNVEV (reference sequence). The CDR3 loop spans 13 amino acids. The CDR3 sequence: CAVDRHRGNTQYF. Here the CDR3 DNA reads TGTGCCGTGGACCGCCACCGGGGGAATACGCAGTATTTT.

This clone has more than one count but fewer than ten. The rearrangement joins TRBV19 to TRBJ2-7, with a weak D call TRBD1 (5 bases). Trimming removed 8 bases from V and 1 base from J, with 15 bases in between. The germline gives CDR1 LNHDA, CDR2 SQIVND (reference sequence). The CDR3 spans 14 residues. The CDR3 is CASGRDSVSYEQYF. The CDR3, as DNA: TGTGCCAGTGGCCGCGACAGCGTTTCCTACGAGCAGTACTTC.

The CDR3 bases are TGTGCCAGCAGCTCCTGGACTAGTCTGGAGACCCAGTACTTC. It codes for CASSSWTSLETQYF. The genes are TRBV5-6 and TRBJ2-5; 7 bases map to TRBD2. This CDR3 has 14 amino acids. Trimming cost V 3 bases and J 5 bases; bases outside gene matches: 7. Germline lookup yields CDR1 SGHDT and CDR2 YYEEEE.

J is TRBJ2-7 and V is TRBV14, with 13 bases fitting TRBD2. CDR3 size: 15 residues. Per germline, CDR1 SGHDN and CDR2 FVKESK. Trimming removed 3 bases from V and 3 bases from J; junction bases left unmatched: 2. CDR3 sequence reads: CASSHWTSGSYEQYF. In DNA, the CDR3 is TGTGCCAGCAGCCATTGGACTAGCGGGAGCTACGAGCAGTACTTC. Looking up the rest from reference TRBV14 and TRBJ2-7 gives the full variable domain: EAGVTQFPSHSVIEKGQTVTLRCDPISGHDNLYWYRRVMGKEIKFLLHFVKESKQDESGMPNNRFLAERTGGTYSTLKVQPAELEDSGVYFCASSHWTSGSYEQYFGPGTRLTVT.

The chain uses TRBV28 and TRBJ2-7; 7 positions agree with TRBD2. J was trimmed by 1 base and V by 6 bases; bases with no gene match: 9. The germline V gene has CDR1 MDHEN and CDR2 SYDVKM. There are 15 residues in the CDR3. The CDR3 sequence is CASSTGGSTSYEQYF. CDR3 DNA sequence: TGTGCCAGCAGCACCGGGGGGAGCACTTCCTACGAGCAGTACTTC.

CDR3 DNA sequence: TGCGCCAGCAGCCGACAGGGGGCTAATGAAAAACTGTTTTTT. Translating gives CASSRQGANEKLFF. The gene calls are TRBV4-1 and TRBJ1-4, with 9 bases matching TRBD1. Germline CDR1 is MGHRA and CDR2 is YSYEKL. The CDR3 has 14 amino acids. The trim removed 4 bases at V and 3 bases at J, leaving 0 bases unmatched.

The chain has TRBV3-1 (or the pseudogene TRBV3-2) and TRBJ1-2; D is perhaps TRBD1 (5 bases). Germline V lookup: CDR1 LGHDT, CDR2 YNNKEL (reference sequence). V lost 1 base and J 5 bases, leaving 11 bases between the germline ends. This CDR3 has 14 residues. CDR3 region: CASSQGWGLYGYTF. The DNA of the CDR3 is TGTGCCAGCAGCCAAGGCTGGGGACTTTATGGCTACACCTTC.

The chain employs TRBV19 and TRBJ2-6; 7 nucleotides align to TRBD1. This CDR3 spans 16 amino acids. V lost 3 bases to trimming and J lost 4 bases; unmatched junction nucleotides: 6. Germline-derived CDR1 and CDR2 are LNHDA and SQIVND (reference sequence). The CDR3 is CASSIDDRAGANVLTF. Here the CDR3 DNA reads TGTGCCAGTAGTATCGATGACAGGGCCGGGGCCAACGTCCTGACTTTC.

The chain has TRBV2 and TRBJ1-1; 7 bases are a match to TRBD1. Unmatched junction bases numbered 15, after V lost 7 bases and J lost 1 base. The CDR3 is 17 amino acids. Germline CDR1 reads SNHLY; CDR2 reads FYNNEI. CDR3 sequence: CASTATGFIVTNTEAFF. In nucleotides, the CDR3 is TGTGCCAGCACCGCGACAGGGTTTATCGTCACGAACACTGAAGCTTTCTTT.